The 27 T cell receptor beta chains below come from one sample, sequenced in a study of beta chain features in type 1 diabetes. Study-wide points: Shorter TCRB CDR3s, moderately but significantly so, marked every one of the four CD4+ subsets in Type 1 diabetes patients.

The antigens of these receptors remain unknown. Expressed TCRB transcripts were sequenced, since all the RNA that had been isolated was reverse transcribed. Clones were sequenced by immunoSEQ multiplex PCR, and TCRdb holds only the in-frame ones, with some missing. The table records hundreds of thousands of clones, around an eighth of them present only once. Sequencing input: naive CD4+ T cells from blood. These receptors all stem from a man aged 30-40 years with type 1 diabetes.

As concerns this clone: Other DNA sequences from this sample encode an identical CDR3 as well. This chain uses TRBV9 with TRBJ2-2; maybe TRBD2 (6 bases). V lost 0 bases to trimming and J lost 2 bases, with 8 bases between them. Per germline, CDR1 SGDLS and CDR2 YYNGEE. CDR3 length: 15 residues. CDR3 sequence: CASSVVSGNTGELFF. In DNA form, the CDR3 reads TGTGCCAGCAGCGTAGTTAGCGGCAACACCGGGGAGCTGTTTTTT.

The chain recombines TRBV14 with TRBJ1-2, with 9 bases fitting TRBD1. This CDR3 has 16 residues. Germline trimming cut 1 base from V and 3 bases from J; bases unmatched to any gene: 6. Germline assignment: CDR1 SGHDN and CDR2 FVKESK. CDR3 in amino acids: CASSQGTGGIDYGYTF. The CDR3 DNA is TGTGCCAGCAGCCAAGGAACAGGGGGCATCGACTATGGCTACACCTTC.

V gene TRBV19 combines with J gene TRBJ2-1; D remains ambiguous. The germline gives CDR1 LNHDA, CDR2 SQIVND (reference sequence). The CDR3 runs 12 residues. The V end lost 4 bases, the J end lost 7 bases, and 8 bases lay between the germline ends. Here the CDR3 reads CASSNRVNEQFF. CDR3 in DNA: TGTGCCAGTAGTAACCGGGTTAATGAGCAGTTCTTC.

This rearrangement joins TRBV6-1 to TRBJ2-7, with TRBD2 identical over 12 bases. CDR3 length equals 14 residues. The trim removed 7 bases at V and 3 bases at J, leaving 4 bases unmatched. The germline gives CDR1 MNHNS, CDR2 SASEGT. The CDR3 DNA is TGTGCCAGCACCCGGACTAGCGGGATCTACGAGCAGTACTTC. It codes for CASTRTSGIYEQYF.

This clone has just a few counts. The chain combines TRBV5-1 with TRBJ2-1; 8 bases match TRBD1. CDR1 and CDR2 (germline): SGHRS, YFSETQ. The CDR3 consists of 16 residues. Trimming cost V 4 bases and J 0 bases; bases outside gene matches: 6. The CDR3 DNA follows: TGCGCCAGCAGCCCTCCGACAGGGGCCTCCTACAATGAGCAGTTCTTC. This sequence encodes CASSPPTGASYNEQFF.

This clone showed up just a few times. Here the CDR3 reads CSVEGAEKLFF. For the CDR3, the DNA is TGCAGCGTTGAAGGGGCGGAAAAACTGTTTTTT. V and J are TRBV29-1 and TRBJ1-4; the D is unclear. With 1 base removed from V and 8 bases from J, the gap between germline ends came to 5 bases. The length of the CDR3 is 11 residues. The germline V gene has CDR1 SQVTM and CDR2 ANQGSEA. The whole variable domain, filled in from reference TRBV29-1 and TRBJ1-4, reads SAVISQKPSRDICQRGTSLTIQCQVDSQVTMMFWYRQQPGQSLTLIATANQGSEATYESGFVIDKFPISRPNLTFSTLTVSNMSPEDSSIYLCSVEGAEKLFFGSGTQLSVL.

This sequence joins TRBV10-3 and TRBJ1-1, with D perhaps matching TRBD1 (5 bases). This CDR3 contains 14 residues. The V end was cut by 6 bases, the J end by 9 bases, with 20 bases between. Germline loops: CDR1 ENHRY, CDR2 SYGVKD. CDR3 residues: CAIRTTDEEGKAFF. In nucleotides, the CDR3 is TGTGCCATCAGGACGACGGACGAGGAGGGGAAAGCTTTCTTT.

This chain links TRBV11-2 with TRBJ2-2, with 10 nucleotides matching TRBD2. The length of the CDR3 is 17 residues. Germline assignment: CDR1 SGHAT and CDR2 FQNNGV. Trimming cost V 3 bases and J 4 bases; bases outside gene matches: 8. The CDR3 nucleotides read TGTGCCAGCAGCTTTGGGACCGGGACTAGCGTCACCGGGGAGCTGTTTTTT. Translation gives CASSFGTGTSVTGELFF.

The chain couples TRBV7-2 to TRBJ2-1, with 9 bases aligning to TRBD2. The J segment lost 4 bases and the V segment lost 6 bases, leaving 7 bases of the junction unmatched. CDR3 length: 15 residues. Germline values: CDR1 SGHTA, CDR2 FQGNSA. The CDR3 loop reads CASRLKGLAYNEQFF. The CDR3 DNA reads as TGTGCCAGCAGGTTAAAGGGACTAGCATACAATGAGCAGTTCTTC.

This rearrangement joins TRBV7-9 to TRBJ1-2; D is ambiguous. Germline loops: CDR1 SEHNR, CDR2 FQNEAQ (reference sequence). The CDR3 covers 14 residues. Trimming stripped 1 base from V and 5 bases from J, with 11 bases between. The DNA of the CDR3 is TGTGCCAGCAGCTTAGAAGGGAGGGCTTATGGCTACACCTTC. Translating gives CASSLEGRAYGYTF.

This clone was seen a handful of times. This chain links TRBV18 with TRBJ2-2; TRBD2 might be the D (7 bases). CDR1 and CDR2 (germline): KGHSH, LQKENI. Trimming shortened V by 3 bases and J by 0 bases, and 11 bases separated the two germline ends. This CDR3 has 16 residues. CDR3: CASSPGGTTNTGELFF. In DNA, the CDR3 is TGTGCCAGCTCACCGGGGGGGACAACGAACACCGGGGAGCTGTTTTTT.

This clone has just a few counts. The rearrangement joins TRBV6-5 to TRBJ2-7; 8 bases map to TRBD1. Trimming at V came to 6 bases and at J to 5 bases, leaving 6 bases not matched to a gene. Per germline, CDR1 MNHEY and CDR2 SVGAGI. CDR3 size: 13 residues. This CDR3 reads CASRPGQANEQYF. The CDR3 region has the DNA TGTGCCAGCAGGCCGGGACAGGCCAACGAGCAGTACTTC.

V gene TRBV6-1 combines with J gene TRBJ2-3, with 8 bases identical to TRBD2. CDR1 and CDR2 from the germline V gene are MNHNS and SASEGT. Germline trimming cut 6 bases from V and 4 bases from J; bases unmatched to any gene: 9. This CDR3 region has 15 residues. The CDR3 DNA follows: TGTGCCAGCAGCCGTAGCGGGATTACGGCAGATACGCAGTATTTT. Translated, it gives CASSRSGITADTQYF.

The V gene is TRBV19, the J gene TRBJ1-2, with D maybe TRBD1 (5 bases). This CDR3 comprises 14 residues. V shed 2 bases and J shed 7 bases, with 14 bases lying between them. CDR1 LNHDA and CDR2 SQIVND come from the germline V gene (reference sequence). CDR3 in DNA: TGTGCCAGTAGTATAACAGGCAAGTTTGTTGGCTACACCTTC. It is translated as CASSITGKFVGYTF.

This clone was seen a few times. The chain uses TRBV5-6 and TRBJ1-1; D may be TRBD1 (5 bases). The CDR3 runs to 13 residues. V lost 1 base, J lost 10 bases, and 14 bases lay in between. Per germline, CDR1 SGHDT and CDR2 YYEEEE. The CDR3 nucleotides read TGTGCCAGCAGCTTGATAGGGGCCGGCGGAGCTTTCTTT. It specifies CASSLIGAGGAFF.

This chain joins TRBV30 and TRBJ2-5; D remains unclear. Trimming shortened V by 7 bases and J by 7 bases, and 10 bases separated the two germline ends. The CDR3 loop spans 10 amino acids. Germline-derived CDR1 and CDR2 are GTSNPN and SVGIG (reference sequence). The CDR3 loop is CAFRSRTQYF. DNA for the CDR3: TGTGCCTTCCGGAGCAGGACCCAGTACTTC.

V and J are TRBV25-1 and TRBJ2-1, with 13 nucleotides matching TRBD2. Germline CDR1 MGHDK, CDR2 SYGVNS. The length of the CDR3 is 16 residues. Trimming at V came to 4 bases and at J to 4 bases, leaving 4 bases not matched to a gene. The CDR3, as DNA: TGTGCCAGCAGTGTCCCGGGACTAGCGGGATACAATGAGCAGTTCTTC. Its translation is CASSVPGLAGYNEQFF.

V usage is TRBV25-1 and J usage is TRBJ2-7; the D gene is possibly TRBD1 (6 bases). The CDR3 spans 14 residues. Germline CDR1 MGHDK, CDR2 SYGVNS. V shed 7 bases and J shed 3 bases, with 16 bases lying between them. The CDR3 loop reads CASIPPGHLYEQYF. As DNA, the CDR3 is TGTGCCAGCATACCTCCGGGACACCTCTACGAGCAGTACTTC.

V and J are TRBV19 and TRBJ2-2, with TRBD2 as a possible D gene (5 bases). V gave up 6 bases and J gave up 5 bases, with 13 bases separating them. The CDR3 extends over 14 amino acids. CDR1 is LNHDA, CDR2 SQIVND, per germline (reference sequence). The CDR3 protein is CASRRAKETGELFF. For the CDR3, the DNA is TGTGCCAGTAGGAGGGCGAAGGAGACCGGGGAGCTGTTTTTT.

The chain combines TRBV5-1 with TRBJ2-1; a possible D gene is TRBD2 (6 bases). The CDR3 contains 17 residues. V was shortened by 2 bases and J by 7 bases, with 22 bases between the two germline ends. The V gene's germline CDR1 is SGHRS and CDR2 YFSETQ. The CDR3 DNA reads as TGCGCCAGCAGCTTCGGGACTCTCAACCCCAAGTCGAATGAGCAGTTCTTC. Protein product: CASSFGTLNPKSNEQFF. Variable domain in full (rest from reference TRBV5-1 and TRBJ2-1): KAGVTQTPRYLIKTRGQQVTLSCSPISGHRSVSWYQQTPGQGLQFLFEYFSETQRNKGNFPGRFSGRQFSNSRSEMNVSTLELGDSALYLCASSFGTLNPKSNEQFFGPGTRLTVL.

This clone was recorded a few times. In DNA, the CDR3 is TGTGCCAGCAGTTACCAACTCCGTGGAGAGACCCAGTACTTC. It yields the protein CASSYQLRGETQYF. J is TRBJ2-5 and V is TRBV6-6; D is uncertain. This CDR3 has 14 amino acids. Trimming took off 2 bases at V and 4 bases at J, with 11 bases between the two ends. Germline-derived CDR1 and CDR2 are MNHNY and SVGAGI (reference sequence).

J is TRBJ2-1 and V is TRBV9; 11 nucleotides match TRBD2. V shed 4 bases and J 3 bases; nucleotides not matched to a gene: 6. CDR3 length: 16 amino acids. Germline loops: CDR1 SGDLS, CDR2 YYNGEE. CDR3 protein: CASSPRTSGYYNEQFF. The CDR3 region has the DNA TGTGCCAGCAGCCCTCGGACTAGCGGGTACTACAATGAGCAGTTCTTC.

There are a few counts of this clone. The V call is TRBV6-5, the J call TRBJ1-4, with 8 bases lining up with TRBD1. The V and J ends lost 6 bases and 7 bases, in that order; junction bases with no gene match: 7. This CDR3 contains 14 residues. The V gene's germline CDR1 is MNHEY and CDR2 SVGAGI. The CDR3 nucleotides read TGTGCCAGCAGCTTCGACAGGGGTGGTGAAAAACTGTTTTTT. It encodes CASSFDRGGEKLFF.

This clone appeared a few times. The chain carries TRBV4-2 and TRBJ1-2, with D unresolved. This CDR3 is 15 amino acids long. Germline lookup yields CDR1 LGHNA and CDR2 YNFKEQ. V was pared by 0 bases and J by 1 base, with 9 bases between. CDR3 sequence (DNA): TGTGCCAGCAGCCAAGATCACGAGGGTAACTATGGCTACACCTTC. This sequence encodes CASSQDHEGNYGYTF.

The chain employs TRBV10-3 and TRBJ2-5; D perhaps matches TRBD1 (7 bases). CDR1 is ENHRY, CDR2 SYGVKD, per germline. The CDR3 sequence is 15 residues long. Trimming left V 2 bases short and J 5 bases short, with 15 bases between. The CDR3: CAISEAGGSRETQYF. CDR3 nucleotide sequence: TGTGCCATCAGTGAGGCAGGGGGGAGCCGGGAGACCCAGTACTTC.

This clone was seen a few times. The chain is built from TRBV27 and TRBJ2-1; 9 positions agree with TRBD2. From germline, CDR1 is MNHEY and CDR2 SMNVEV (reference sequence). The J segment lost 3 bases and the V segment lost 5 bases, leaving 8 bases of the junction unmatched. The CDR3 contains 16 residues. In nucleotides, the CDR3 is TGTGCCAGCAGTCCGCCCGGGACTAGCCTCTACAATGAGCAGTTCTTC. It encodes CASSPPGTSLYNEQFF.

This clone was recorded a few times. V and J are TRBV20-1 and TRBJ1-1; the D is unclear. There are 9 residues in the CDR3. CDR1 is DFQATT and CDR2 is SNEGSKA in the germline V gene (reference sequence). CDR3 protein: CTQNTEAFF. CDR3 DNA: TGCACCCAGAACACTGAAGCTTTCTTT.